Listed here is a single TCR beta chain. Its antigen is unknown. This sample was taken from a study of T cell responses to AZD1222 COVID-19 vaccine. Study-wide results and caveats: Only a handful of individuals given AZD1222 were seropositive at baseline.

Profiled with immunoSEQ multiplex PCR; TCRdb holds only in-frame clones, not every one. The repertoire holds around 150,000 clones, with around 94% as singletons. Per the germline V gene, CDR1 is SNHLY and CDR2 is FYNNEI. CDR3 size: 12 residues. The V end lost 8 bases, the J end lost 8 bases, and 15 bases lay between the germline ends. The chain combines TRBV2 with TRBJ1-2, with D unresolved. The sample consisted of peripheral blood, taken on day 0 of AZD1222 vaccination. This sequence originates from an adult in good health. The CDR3 loop is CASSEDSRGYTF. Here the CDR3 DNA reads TGTGCCAGCTCGGAGGATTCGCGAGGCTACACCTTC.